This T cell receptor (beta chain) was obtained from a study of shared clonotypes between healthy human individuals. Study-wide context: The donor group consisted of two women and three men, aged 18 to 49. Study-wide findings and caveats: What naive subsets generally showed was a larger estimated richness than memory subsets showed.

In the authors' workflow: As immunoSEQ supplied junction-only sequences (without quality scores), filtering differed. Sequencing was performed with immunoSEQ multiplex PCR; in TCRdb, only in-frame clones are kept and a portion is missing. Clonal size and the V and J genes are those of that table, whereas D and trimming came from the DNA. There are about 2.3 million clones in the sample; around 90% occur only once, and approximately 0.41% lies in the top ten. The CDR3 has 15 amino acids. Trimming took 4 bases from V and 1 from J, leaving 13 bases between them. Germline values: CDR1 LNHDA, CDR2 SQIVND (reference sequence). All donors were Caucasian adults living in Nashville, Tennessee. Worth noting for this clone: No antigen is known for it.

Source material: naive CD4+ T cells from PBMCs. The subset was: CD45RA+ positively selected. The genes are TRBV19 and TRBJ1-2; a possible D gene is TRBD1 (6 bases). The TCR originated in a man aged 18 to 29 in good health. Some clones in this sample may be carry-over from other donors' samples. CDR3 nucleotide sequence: TGTGCCAGTAGTACCACGACAGGACTTAACTATGGCTACACCTTC. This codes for CASSTTTGLNYGYTF.